These 10 T cell receptor beta chains originate from one sample sequenced in a study of CD8 T cells in ankylosing spondylitis. TCRdb reprocessed the 5' RACE reads via MiXCR and lists one record per CDR3 protein. The data hold over 130,000 distinct CDR3 sequences, with 44% observed a single time. Source material: synovial fluid, either unsorted or a sorted T cell fraction (not recorded which). These receptor sequences come from a male donor with ankylosing spondylitis.

The table lists this clonotype with a few counts. The genes are TRBV10-3 and TRBJ1-5; D is unclear. The CDR3 consists of 14 residues. Germline V lookup: CDR1 ENHRY, CDR2 SYGVKD. V gave up 5 bases and J gave up 7 bases, with 15 bases separating them. The CDR3 loop reads CAISLSSSGQPQHF. In nucleotides, the CDR3 is TGTGCCATCAGTTTATCATCTTCGGGACAGCCCCAGCATTTT.

The CDR3 DNA is TGTGCCAGCAGCCCCCCGTGGGACGAGCAGTTCTTC. This sequence encodes CASSPPWDEQFF. V usage is TRBV11-3 and J usage is TRBJ2-1; D assignment may be TRBD1 or TRBD2 (5 bases each). V gave up 5 bases and J gave up 10 bases, with 12 bases separating them. Per the germline V gene, CDR1 is SGHNT and CDR2 is YENEEA. The CDR3 totals 12 residues.

CDR3 residues: CASSLNKAYEQYF. CDR3 coding DNA: TGTGCCAGCAGTCTGAACAAAGCCTACGAGCAGTACTTC. The rearrangement links TRBV27 to TRBJ2-7; D not certain. The CDR3 covers 13 residues. V lost 5 bases and J lost 2, with 10 bases in between. Per the germline V gene, CDR1 is MNHEY and CDR2 is SMNVEV (reference sequence).

This clonotype was seen just once. V is TRBV27 and J is TRBJ2-7; maybe TRBD2 (6 bases). Germline CDR1 is MNHEY and CDR2 is SMNVEV (reference sequence). Trimming stripped 5 bases from V and 3 bases from J, with 17 bases between. CDR3 length: 15 residues. The CDR3 loop is CASSPHQGGDYEQYF. In nucleotides, the CDR3 is TGTGCCAGCAGTCCCCACCAAGGAGGGGACTACGAGCAGTACTTC.

The chain joins TRBV7-9 to TRBJ2-1, with 13 positions matching TRBD2. Losses at the gene ends were 5 bases for V and 2 bases for J; bases not matched to a gene: 6. Germline loops: CDR1 SEHNR, CDR2 FQNEAQ (reference sequence). The CDR3 is 17 residues long. CDR3 nucleotides: TGTGCCAGCAGCCCCTGGACTAGCGGGAGCCCCTACAATGAGCAGTTCTTC. Amino acid sequence: CASSPWTSGSPYNEQFF.

A few counts support this clonotype. V and J are TRBV27 and TRBJ2-2; tentatively, D is TRBD1 (6 bases). V was clipped by 5 bases and J by 1 base, with 14 bases between them. The length of the CDR3 is 16 residues. CDR1 is MNHEY and CDR2 is SMNVEV in the germline V gene (reference sequence). The CDR3 nucleotides are TGTGCCAGCAGTCCCCCTCCGGGACAGAACACCGGGGAGCTGTTTTTT. Protein: CASSPPPGQNTGELFF.

This clonotype was observed many times. The V call is TRBV20-1, the J call TRBJ2-7; D is possibly TRBD1 or TRBD2 (7 bases each). V was shortened by 6 bases and J by 2 bases, with 17 bases between the two germline ends. Germline V gene lookup returns CDR1 DFQATT and CDR2 SNEGSKA (reference sequence). The CDR3 length is 14 residues. The CDR3 region has the DNA TGCAGTGCCAGGGGGGGGTCTATACCCTACGAGCAGTACTTC. Translating gives CSARGGSIPYEQYF.

There are a few counts of this clonotype. This chain links TRBV7-9 with TRBJ2-1; a possible D gene is TRBD2 (5 bases). CDR1 and CDR2 (germline): SEHNR, FQNEAQ (reference sequence). CDR3 length equals 12 residues. V lost 5 bases to trimming and J lost 7 bases, with 9 bases between them. CDR3: CASSRRANEQFF. For the CDR3, the DNA is TGTGCCAGCAGCCGGCGGGCAAATGAGCAGTTCTTC.

The genes are TRBV20-1 and TRBJ2-5; 7 bases match TRBD2. With 0 bases clipped from V and 4 bases from J, the junction kept 5 bases outside the gene matches. From germline, CDR1 is DFQATT and CDR2 SNEGSKA (reference sequence). There are 14 residues in the CDR3. The CDR3: CSARDWEGGETQYF. In DNA form, the CDR3 reads TGCAGTGCTAGAGATTGGGAGGGCGGAGAGACCCAGTACTTC.

This clonotype was seen many times. V usage is TRBV6-5 and J usage is TRBJ2-6, with no clear D. Trimming stripped 6 bases from V and 0 bases from J, with 6 bases between. Per the germline V gene, CDR1 is MNHEY and CDR2 is SVGAGI. The CDR3 extends over 14 amino acids. The DNA for the CDR3 is TGTGCCAGCAGCTACACCTCTGGGGCCAACGTCCTGACTTTC. It translates to CASSYTSGANVLTF.